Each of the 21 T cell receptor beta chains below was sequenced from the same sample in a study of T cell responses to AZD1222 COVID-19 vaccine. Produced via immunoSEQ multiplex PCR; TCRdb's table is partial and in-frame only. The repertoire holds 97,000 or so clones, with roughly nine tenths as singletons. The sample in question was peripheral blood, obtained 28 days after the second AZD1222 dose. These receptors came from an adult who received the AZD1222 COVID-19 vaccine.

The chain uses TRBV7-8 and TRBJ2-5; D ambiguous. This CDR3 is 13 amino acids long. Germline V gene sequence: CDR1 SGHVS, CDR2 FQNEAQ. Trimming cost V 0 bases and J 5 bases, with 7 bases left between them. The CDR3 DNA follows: TGTGCCAGCAGCTTAGCTACCAGGGAGACCCAGTACTTC. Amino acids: CASSLATRETQYF.

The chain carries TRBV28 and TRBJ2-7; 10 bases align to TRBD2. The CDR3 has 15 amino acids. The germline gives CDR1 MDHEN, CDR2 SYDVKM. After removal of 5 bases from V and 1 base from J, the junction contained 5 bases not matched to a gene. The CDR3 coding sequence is TGTGCCAGCAGTGCTAGCGGGGGATTTTCCTACGAGCAGTACTTC. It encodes CASSASGGFSYEQYF.

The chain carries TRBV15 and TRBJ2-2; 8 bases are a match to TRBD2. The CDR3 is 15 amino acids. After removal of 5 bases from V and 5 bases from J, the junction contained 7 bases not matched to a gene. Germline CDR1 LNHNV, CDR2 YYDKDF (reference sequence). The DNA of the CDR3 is TGTGCCACCAGCGTCCGACTAGCGCGGACCGGGGAGCTGTTTTTT. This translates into CATSVRLARTGELFF. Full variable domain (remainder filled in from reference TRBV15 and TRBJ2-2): DAMVIQNPRYQVTQFGKPVTLSCSQTLNHNVMYWYQQKSSQAPKLLFHYYDKDFNNEADTPDNFQSRRPNTSFCFLDIRSPGLGDTAMYLCATSVRLARTGELFFGEGSRLTVL.

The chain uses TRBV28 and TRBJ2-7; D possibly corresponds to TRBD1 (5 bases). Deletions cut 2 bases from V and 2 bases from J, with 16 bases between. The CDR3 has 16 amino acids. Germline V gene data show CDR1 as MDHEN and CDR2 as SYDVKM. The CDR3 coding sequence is TGTGCCAGCAGTTTAGGAGTACCAGGGTTACCCTACGAGCAGTACTTC. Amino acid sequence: CASSLGVPGLPYEQYF. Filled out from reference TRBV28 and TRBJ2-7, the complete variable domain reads DVKVTQSSRYLVKRTGEKVFLECVQDMDHENMFWYRQDPGLGLRLIYFSYDVKMKEKGDIPEGYSVSREKKERFSLILESASTNQTSMYLCASSLGVPGLPYEQYFGPGTRLTVT.

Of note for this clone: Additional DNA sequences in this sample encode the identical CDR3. CDR3 in amino acids: CSVGLAGGTDTQYF. The CDR3 DNA reads as TGCAGCGTAGGACTAGCGGGAGGGACAGATACGCAGTATTTT. This sequence joins TRBV29-1 and TRBJ2-3; 15 bases agree with TRBD2. The junction had 1 base not matched to a gene; V was cut back by 6 bases and J by 3 bases. This CDR3 is 14 amino acids long. Germline CDR1 SQVTM, CDR2 ANQGSEA.

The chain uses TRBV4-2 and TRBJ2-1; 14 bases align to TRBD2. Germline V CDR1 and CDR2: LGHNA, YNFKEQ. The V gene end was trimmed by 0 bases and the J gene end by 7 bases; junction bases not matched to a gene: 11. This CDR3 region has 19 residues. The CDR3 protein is CASSQEISGTSGRGNEQFF. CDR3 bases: TGTGCCAGCAGCCAAGAAATCTCCGGGACTAGCGGGAGAGGAAATGAGCAGTTCTTC.

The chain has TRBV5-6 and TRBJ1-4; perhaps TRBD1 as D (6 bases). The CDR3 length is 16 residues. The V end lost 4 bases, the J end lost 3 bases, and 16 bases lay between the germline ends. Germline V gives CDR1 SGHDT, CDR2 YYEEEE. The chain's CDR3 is CASSRWGAGANEKLFF. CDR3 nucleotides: TGTGCCAGCAGCAGATGGGGGGCCGGGGCTAATGAAAAACTGTTTTTT.

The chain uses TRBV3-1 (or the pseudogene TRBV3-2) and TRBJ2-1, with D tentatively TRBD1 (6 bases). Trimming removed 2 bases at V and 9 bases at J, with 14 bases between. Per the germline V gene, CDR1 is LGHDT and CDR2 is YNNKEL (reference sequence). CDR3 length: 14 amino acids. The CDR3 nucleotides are TGTGCCAGCAGCCAAAAAAACAGGGTTCCTGAGCAGTTCTTC. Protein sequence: CASSQKNRVPEQFF.

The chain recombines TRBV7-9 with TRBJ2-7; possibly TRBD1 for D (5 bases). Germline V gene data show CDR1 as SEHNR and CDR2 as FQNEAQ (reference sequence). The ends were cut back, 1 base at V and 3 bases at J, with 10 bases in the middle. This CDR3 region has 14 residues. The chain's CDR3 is CASSLGGLGYEQYF. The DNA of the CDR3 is TGTGCCAGCAGCTTAGGGGGCCTCGGCTACGAGCAGTACTTC.

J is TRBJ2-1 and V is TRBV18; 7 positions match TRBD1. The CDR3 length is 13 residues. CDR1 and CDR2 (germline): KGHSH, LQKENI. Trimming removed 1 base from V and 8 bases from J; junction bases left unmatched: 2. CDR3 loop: CASSPQGADEQFF. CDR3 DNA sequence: TGTGCCAGCTCACCACAGGGGGCCGATGAGCAGTTCTTC. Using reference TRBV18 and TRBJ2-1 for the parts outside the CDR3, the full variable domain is NAGVMQNPRHLVRRRGQEARLRCSPMKGHSHVYWYRQLPEEGLKFMVYLQKENIIDESGMPKERFSAEFPKEGPSILRIQQVVRGDSAAYFCASSPQGADEQFFGPGTRLTVL.

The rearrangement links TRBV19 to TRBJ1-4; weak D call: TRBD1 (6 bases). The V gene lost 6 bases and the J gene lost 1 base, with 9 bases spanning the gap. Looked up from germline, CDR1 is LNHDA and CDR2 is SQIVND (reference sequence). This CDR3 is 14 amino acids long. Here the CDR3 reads CASRDRLTNEKLFF. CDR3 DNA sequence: TGTGCCAGTAGGGACAGATTAACTAATGAAAAACTGTTTTTT.

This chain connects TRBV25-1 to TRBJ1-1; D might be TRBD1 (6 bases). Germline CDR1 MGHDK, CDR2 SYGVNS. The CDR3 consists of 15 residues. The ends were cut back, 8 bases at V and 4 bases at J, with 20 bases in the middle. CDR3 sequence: CASPPIGGRGTEAFF. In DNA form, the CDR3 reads TGTGCCAGCCCCCCCATAGGGGGAAGAGGCACTGAAGCTTTCTTT.

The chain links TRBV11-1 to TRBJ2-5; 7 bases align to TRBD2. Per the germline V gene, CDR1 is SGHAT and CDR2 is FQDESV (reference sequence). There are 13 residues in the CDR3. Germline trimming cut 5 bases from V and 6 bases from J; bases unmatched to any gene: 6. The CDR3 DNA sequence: TGTGCCAGCAGCCTTGGGAGGGCCAAGACCCAGTACTTC. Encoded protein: CASSLGRAKTQYF.

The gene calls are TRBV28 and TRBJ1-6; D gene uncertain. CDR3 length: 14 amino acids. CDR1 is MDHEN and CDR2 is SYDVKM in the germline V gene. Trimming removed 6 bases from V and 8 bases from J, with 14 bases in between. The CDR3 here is CASRTGSQHSPLHF. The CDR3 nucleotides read TGTGCCAGCAGAACCGGGAGCCAACATTCACCCCTCCACTTT.

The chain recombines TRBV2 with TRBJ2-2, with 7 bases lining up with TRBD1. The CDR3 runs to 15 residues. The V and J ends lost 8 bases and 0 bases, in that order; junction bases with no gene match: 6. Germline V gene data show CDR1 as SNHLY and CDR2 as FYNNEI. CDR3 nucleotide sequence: TGTGCCAGCCTAACCGGGACAGCGAACACCGGGGAGCTGTTTTTT. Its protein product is CASLTGTANTGELFF.

The CDR3 sequence is CASRGIWEGNQPQHF. CDR3 bases: TGTGCCAGCAGGGGGATTTGGGAAGGGAATCAGCCCCAGCATTTT. This chain links TRBV6-5 with TRBJ1-5; D call uncertain. Germline CDR1 and CDR2: MNHEY and SVGAGI. Trimming pared 6 bases from V and 4 bases from J, leaving 16 bases between. This CDR3 spans 15 amino acids.

This CDR3 is CASSLAYSYEQYF. The CDR3 DNA is TGTGCCAGCAGCTTAGCGTACTCCTACGAGCAGTACTTC. This chain joins TRBV28 and TRBJ2-7; possibly TRBD2 for D (5 bases). Per the germline V gene, CDR1 is MDHEN and CDR2 is SYDVKM. The CDR3 sequence is 13 residues long. The V end was cut by 6 bases, the J end by 0 bases, with 9 bases between.

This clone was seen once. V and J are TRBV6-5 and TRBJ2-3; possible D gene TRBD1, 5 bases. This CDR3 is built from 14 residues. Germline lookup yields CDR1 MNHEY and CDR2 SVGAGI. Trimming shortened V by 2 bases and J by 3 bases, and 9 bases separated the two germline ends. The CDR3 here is CASSYTQGTDTQYF. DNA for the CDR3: TGTGCCAGCAGTTACACCCAGGGAACAGATACGCAGTATTTT.

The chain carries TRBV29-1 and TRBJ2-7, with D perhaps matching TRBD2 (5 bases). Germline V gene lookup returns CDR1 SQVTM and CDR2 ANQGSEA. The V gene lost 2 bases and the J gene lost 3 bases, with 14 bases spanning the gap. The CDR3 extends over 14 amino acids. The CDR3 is CSVESPGSYYEQYF. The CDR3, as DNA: TGCAGCGTTGAATCTCCGGGAAGCTACTACGAGCAGTACTTC.

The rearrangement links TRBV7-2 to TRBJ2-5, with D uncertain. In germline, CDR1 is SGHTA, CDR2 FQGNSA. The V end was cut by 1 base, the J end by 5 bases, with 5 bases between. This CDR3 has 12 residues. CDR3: CASSLGYETQYF. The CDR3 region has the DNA TGTGCCAGCAGCTTAGGGTACGAGACCCAGTACTTC.

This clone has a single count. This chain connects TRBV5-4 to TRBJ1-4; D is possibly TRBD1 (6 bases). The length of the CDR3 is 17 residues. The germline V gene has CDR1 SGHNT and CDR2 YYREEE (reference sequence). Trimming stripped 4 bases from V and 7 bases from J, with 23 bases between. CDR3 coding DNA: TGTGCCAGCAGCCCTGGAGGCCGGGGGCTGGGGATTGAAAAACTGTTTTTT. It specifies CASSPGGRGLGIEKLFF.